These 12 T cell receptor beta chains originate from one sample sequenced in a study of blood T cell repertoires in COVID-19. Here immunoSEQ multiplex PCR was the method, and the copy in TCRdb shows in-frame clones only, minus some. The data show about 74,000 clones, roughly four fifths seen once. Sequenced sample: peripheral blood. The receptor set was obtained from a man older than 75 with acute or convalescent COVID-19.

The sample holds one count of this clone. The chain couples TRBV19 to TRBJ2-2; 7 bases agree with TRBD2. After removal of 6 bases from V and 0 bases from J, the junction contained 1 base not matched to a gene. This CDR3 comprises 14 residues. Per germline, CDR1 LNHDA and CDR2 SQIVND (reference sequence). The CDR3 nucleotides are TGTGCCAGTAGGGGAGGGGCGAACACCGGGGAGCTGTTTTTT. Translation: CASRGGANTGELFF.

V usage is TRBV18 and J usage is TRBJ1-5; tentatively, D is TRBD1 (6 bases). Germline V gene sequence: CDR1 KGHSH, CDR2 LQKENI. The CDR3 length is 13 residues. V shed 8 bases and J shed 0 bases, with 8 bases lying between them. DNA for the CDR3: TGTGCCAGCACAGGGAATAGCAATCAGCCCCAGCATTTT. Translated, it gives CASTGNSNQPQHF.

The chain links TRBV5-4 to TRBJ1-2; D gene uncertain. This CDR3 contains 14 residues. CDR1 is SGHNT, CDR2 YYREEE, per germline (reference sequence). Trimming removed 4 bases from V and 3 bases from J, with 13 bases in between. The CDR3 DNA reads TGTGCCAGCAGCCCGGGGTCATTTGACTATGGCTACACCTTC. Residues: CASSPGSFDYGYTF. The full variable domain, rest sourced from reference TRBV5-4 and TRBJ1-2, is ETGVTQSPTHLIKTRGQQVTLRCSSQSGHNTVSWYQQALGQGPQFIFQYYREEENGRGNFPPRFSGLQFPNYSSELNVNALELDDSALYLCASSPGSFDYGYTFGSGTRLTVV.

The chain combines TRBV5-1 with TRBJ2-5, with TRBD2 as a possible D gene (7 bases). V shed 4 bases and J shed 1 base, with 17 bases lying between them. The CDR3 is 16 amino acids. Germline CDR1 and CDR2: SGHRS and YFSETQ. CDR3: CASSRGGGRPQETQYF. CDR3 DNA: TGCGCCAGCAGCCGGGGAGGGGGAAGGCCCCAAGAGACCCAGTACTTC.

The chain has TRBV7-2 and TRBJ1-4, with TRBD1 matching over 7 bases. The CDR3 has 15 amino acids. Germline trimming cut 5 bases from V and 5 bases from J; bases unmatched to any gene: 8. Looked up from germline, CDR1 is SGHTA and CDR2 is FQGNSA. The CDR3 protein is CASSPHRGRNEKLFF. CDR3 bases: TGTGCCAGCAGCCCCCACAGGGGAAGGAATGAAAAACTGTTTTTT.

The rearrangement joins TRBV3-1 (or the pseudogene TRBV3-2) to TRBJ2-2; D not resolved. Germline loops: CDR1 LGHDT, CDR2 YNNKEL (reference sequence). The CDR3 is 15 amino acids. V was clipped by 2 bases and J by 8 bases, with 15 bases between them. Here the CDR3 reads CASSQRTVKKGELFF. The CDR3 bases are TGTGCCAGCAGCCAACGTACAGTAAAAAAGGGGGAGCTGTTTTTT.

CDR3 coding DNA: TGTGCCAGCAGCTTAGCGCCCCGACAGTTGGAGACCCAGTACTTC. This codes for CASSLAPRQLETQYF. The chain uses TRBV7-2 and TRBJ2-5; TRBD1 might be the D (5 bases). The V end lost 0 bases, the J end lost 5 bases, and 13 bases lay between the germline ends. The germline V gene encodes CDR1 SGHTA and CDR2 FQGNSA. The CDR3 contains 15 residues.

The CDR3 loop reads CASSLLDRGFLKGEKLFF. In nucleotides, the CDR3 is TGTGCCAGCAGCCTTCTCGACAGGGGGTTTCTCAAAGGGGAAAAACTGTTTTTT. V is TRBV7-9 and J is TRBJ1-4; 9 bases match TRBD1. The CDR3 runs to 18 residues. The V gene end was trimmed by 5 bases and the J gene end by 8 bases; junction bases not matched to a gene: 18. Germline values: CDR1 SEHNR, CDR2 FQNEAQ (reference sequence).

J is TRBJ1-1 and V is TRBV9; unclear D gene. V lost 2 bases, J lost 1 base, and 9 bases lay in between. CDR3 size: 14 residues. Germline V gene data show CDR1 as SGDLS and CDR2 as YYNGEE. The CDR3 nucleotides are TGTGCCAGCAGCGTCGGAGCGGGGAACACTGAAGCTTTCTTT. Amino acids: CASSVGAGNTEAFF.

This clone was detected a few times. The chain uses TRBV6-2 or TRBV6-3 and TRBJ1-4; 7 positions agree with TRBD1. V dropped 0 bases and J dropped 1; count of bases not matched to a gene: 5. CDR1 is MNHEY, CDR2 SVGEGT, per germline. CDR3 length: 17 residues. CDR3 amino acids: CASSYSGQQRTNEKLFF. The DNA of the CDR3 is TGTGCCAGCAGTTACTCGGGACAGCAAAGAACTAATGAAAAACTGTTTTTT.

The V and J genes are TRBV19 and TRBJ1-1; 7 positions agree with TRBD1. CDR3 size: 15 residues. Trimming at V came to 7 bases and at J to 3 bases, leaving 11 bases not matched to a gene. Germline CDR1 LNHDA, CDR2 SQIVND (reference sequence). CDR3 DNA sequence: TGTGCCAGTACCCCACCCGGGACAGTTGACACTGAAGCTTTCTTT. It codes for CASTPPGTVDTEAFF.

In its sample, this clone was seen once. The chain couples TRBV5-1 to TRBJ2-1, with a tentative D call TRBD1 (6 bases). Germline assignment: CDR1 SGHRS and CDR2 YFSETQ. The length of the CDR3 is 14 residues. Trimming removed 0 bases from V and 5 bases from J, with 9 bases in between. The CDR3 protein is CASSLVTGNNEQFF. The CDR3 nucleotides are TGCGCCAGCAGCTTGGTAACAGGGAACAATGAGCAGTTCTTC.